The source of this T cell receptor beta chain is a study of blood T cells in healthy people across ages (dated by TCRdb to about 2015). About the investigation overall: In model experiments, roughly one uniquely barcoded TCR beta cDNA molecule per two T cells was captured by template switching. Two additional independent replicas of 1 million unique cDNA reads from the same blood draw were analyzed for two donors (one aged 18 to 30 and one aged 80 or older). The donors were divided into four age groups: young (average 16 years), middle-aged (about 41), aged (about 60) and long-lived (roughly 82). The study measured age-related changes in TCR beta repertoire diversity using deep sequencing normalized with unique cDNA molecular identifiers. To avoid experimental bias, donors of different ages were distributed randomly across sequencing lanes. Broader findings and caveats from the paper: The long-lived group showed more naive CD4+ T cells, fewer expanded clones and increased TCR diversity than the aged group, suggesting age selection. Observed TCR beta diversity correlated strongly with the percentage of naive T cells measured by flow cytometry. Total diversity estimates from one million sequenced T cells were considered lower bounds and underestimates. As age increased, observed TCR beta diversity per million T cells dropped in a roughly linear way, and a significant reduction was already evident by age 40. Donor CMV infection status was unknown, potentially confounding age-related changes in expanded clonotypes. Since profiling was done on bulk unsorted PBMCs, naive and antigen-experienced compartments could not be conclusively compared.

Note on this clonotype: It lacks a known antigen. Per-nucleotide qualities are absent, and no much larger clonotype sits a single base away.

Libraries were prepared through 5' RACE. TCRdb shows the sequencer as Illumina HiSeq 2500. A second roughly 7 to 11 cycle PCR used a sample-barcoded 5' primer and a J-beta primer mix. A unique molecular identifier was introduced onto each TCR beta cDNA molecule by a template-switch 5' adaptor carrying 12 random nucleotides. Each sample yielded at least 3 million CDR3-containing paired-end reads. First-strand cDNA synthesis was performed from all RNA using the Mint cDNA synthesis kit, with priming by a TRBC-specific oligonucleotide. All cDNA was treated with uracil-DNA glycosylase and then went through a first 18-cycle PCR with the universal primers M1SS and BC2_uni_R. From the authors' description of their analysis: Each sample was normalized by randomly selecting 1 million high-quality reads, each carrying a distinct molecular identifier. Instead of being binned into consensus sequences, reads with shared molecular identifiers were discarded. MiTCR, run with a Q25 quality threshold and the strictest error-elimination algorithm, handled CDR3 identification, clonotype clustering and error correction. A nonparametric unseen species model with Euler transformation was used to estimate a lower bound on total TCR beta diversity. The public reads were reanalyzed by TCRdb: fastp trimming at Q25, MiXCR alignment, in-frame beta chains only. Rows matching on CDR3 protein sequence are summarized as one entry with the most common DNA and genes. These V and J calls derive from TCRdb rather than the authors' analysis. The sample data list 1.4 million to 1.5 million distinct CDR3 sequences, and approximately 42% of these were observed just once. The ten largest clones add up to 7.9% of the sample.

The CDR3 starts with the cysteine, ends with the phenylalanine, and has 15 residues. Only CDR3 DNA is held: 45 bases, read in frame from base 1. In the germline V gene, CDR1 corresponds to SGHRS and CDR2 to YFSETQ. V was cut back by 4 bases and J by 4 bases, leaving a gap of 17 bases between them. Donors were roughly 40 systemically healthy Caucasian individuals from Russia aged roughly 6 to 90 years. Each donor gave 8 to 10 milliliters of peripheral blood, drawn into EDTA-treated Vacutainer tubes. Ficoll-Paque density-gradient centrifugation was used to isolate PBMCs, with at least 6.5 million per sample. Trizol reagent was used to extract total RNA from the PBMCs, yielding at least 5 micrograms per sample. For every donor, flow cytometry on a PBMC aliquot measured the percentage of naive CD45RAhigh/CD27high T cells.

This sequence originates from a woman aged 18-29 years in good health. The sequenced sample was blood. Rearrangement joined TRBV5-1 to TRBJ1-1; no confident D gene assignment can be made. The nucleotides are TGCGCCAGCAGCCCGGCCGGGTGGAGCAGCACTGAAGCTTTCTTT. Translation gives CASSPAGWSSTEAFF.